Shown below are 8 T cell receptor beta chains from a single sample sequenced in a study of cytomegalovirus exposure and HLA in healthy donors. The primer mix had 60 Vbeta and 13 Jbeta primers. Sequenced by immunoSEQ multiplex PCR; TCRdb stores in-frame clones only, minus some. Altogether roughly 140,000 clones are present, 60% to 70% being singletons, with the ten largest covering about 7.1%. The sequencing input was PBMCs. The source is a woman aged 55-69 years in good health and CMV-seropositive.

The chain has TRBV6-5 and TRBJ1-1, with 8 bases lining up with TRBD1. This CDR3 is 13 amino acids long. Per germline, CDR1 MNHEY and CDR2 SVGAGI. V trimming: 6 bases; J trimming: 4 bases; junction bases outside the gene matches: 4. CDR3 sequence reads: CASRTGGGTEAFF. The CDR3 DNA reads TGTGCCAGCAGAACAGGGGGAGGCACTGAAGCTTTCTTT.

V and J are TRBV7-2 and TRBJ1-2; D perhaps matches TRBD1 (5 bases). CDR1 and CDR2 (germline): SGHTA, FQGNSA. Trimming left V 5 bases short and J 8 bases short, with 12 bases between. This CDR3 is 12 amino acids long. The DNA of the CDR3 is TGTGCCAGCAGCCGGGGGGGGAGCGGCTACACCTTC. Translation: CASSRGGSGYTF.

The CDR3 DNA is TGTGCCAGCAGTCCGCTTGGGGCGGGAGTTAATGAGCAGTTCTTC. It codes for CASSPLGAGVNEQFF. J is TRBJ2-1 and V is TRBV27; 7 nucleotides agree with TRBD2. Per germline, CDR1 MNHEY and CDR2 SMNVEV (reference sequence). J lost 7 bases, V lost 5 bases, and 11 bases had no gene match. This CDR3 contains 15 residues.

This chain joins TRBV28 and TRBJ2-2; 7 bases are a match to TRBD2. The J segment lost 3 bases and the V segment lost 5 bases, leaving 3 bases of the junction unmatched. Germline V gene data show CDR1 as MDHEN and CDR2 as SYDVKM. The CDR3 length is 14 residues. CDR3 sequence reads: CASSGAGYTGELFF. In nucleotides, the CDR3 is TGTGCCAGCAGTGGAGCGGGATACACCGGGGAGCTGTTTTTT. Variable domain in full (rest from reference TRBV28 and TRBJ2-2): DVKVTQSSRYLVKRTGEKVFLECVQDMDHENMFWYRQDPGLGLRLIYFSYDVKMKEKGDIPEGYSVSREKKERFSLILESASTNQTSMYLCASSGAGYTGELFFGEGSRLTVL.

The V and J genes are TRBV5-1 and TRBJ2-3; 9 bases are a match to TRBD2. CDR1 and CDR2 (germline): SGHRS, YFSETQ. CDR3 length: 15 residues. The trim removed 2 bases at V and 5 bases at J, leaving 6 bases unmatched. The DNA of the CDR3 is TGCGCCAGCAGCTTAAGCGGGAGGTTCGTAGATACGCAGTATTTT. This codes for CASSLSGRFVDTQYF.

This clone has only one observation. The V call is TRBV7-2, the J call TRBJ2-3; 7 bases agree with TRBD2. CDR1 SGHTA and CDR2 FQGNSA come from the germline V gene. The CDR3 length is 15 residues. Unmatched junction bases numbered 2, after V lost 1 base and J lost 1 base. CDR3 loop: CASSLVREGTDTQYF. In nucleotides, the CDR3 is TGTGCCAGCAGCTTAGTCCGGGAGGGCACAGATACGCAGTATTTT.

This clone was detected only once. V is TRBV4-3 and J is TRBJ2-5, with 8 bases identical to TRBD2. Germline trimming cut 0 bases from V and 13 bases from J; bases unmatched to any gene: 10. Germline V gene data show CDR1 as LGHNA and CDR2 as YSLEER. CDR3 length: 14 amino acids. As DNA, the CDR3 is TGCGCCAGCAGCCAAGAGGGGGGCCAGCGGGAGTTGTACTTC. It yields the protein CASSQEGGQRELYF.

This clone has just one count. The V call is TRBV5-1, the J call TRBJ1-3; 11 positions agree with TRBD1. Germline V CDR1 and CDR2: SGHRS, YFSETQ. The CDR3 is 18 amino acids. After removal of 0 bases from V and 3 bases from J, the junction contained 8 bases not matched to a gene. CDR3 nucleotides: TGCGCCAGCAGCTTGGAAGTGGGGACAGGGGGTCTTGGAAACACCATATATTTT. Encoded protein: CASSLEVGTGGLGNTIYF.